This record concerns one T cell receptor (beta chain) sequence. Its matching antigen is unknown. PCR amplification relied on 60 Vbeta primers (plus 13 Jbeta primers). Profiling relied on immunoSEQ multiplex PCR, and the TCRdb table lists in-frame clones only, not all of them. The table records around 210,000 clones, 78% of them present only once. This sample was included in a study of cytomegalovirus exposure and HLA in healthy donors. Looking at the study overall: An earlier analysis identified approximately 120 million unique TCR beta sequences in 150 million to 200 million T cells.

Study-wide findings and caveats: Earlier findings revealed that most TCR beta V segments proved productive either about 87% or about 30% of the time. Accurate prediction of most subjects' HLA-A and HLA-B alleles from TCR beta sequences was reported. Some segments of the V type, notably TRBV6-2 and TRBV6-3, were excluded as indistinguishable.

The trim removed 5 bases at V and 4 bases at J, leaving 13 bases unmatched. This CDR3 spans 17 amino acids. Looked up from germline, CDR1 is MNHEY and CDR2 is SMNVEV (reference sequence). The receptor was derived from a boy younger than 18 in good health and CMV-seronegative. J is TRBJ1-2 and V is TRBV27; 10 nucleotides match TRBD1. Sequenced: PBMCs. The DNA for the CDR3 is TGTGCCAGCAGTCCCGGGGACAGGGGTCCTTCTTTCTATGGCTACACCTTC. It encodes CASSPGDRGPSFYGYTF.